The 16 T cell receptor beta chains reported below all come from one sample, sequenced in a study of Graves' ophthalmopathy and Graves' hyperthyroidism (dated by TCRdb to the late 2010s). Sequenced using an Illumina HiSeq 2000. For repertoire sequencing, TCR beta CDR3 regions were amplified from RNA transcripts. The first round was an RT-PCR using HTBI primers with the Qiagen OneStep RT-PCR kit, and this first round was followed by a second-round multiplex PCR, then size selection and purification. The public reads were reanalyzed by TCRdb: fastp trimming at Q25, MiXCR alignment, in-frame beta chains only. Rows merge per CDR3 protein into single entries with the most common DNA and genes. In all, the sample holds some 410,000 distinct CDR3 sequences, and around 20% of those were seen once. The ten largest clones add up to more than 2.5% of the sample. The sample comprised peripheral blood. The receptors were sampled from a woman aged 18-35 years with stable Graves' hyperthyroidism. Donor details come from another sample of the same person, matched by shared clones.

There are many counts of this clonotype. The rearrangement joins TRBV2 to TRBJ2-7; D assignment may be TRBD1 or TRBD2 (5 bases each). In germline, CDR1 is SNHLY, CDR2 FYNNEI. V shed 3 bases and J shed 2 bases, with 11 bases lying between them. The CDR3 is 14 amino acids. The CDR3 loop is CASSDQGPTYEQYF. Written as DNA, the CDR3 is TGTGCCAGCAGTGACCAGGGACCCACCTACGAGCAGTACTTC. The full variable domain, its missing parts supplied by reference TRBV2 and TRBJ2-7, is EPEVTQTPSHQVTQMGQEVILRCVPISNHLYFYWYRQILGQKVEFLVSFYNNEISEKSEIFDDQFSVERPDGSNFTLKIRSTKLEDSAMYFCASSDQGPTYEQYFGPGTRLTVT.

V and J are TRBV4-1 and TRBJ1-1; no reliable D call. Germline CDR1 is MGHRA and CDR2 is YSYEKL. CDR3 length equals 15 residues. Deletions cut 0 bases from V and 1 base from J, with 9 bases between. The CDR3 here is CASSQEASTNTEAFF. CDR3 nucleotide sequence: TGCGCCAGCAGCCAAGAGGCCTCTACGAACACTGAAGCTTTCTTT.

Many counts were recorded for this clonotype. J is TRBJ1-2 and V is TRBV6-2 or TRBV6-3, with a possible D match to TRBD1 (5 bases). V gave up 2 bases and J gave up 4 bases, with 8 bases separating them. CDR1 and CDR2 from the germline V gene are MNHEY and SVGEGT. The CDR3 contains 13 residues. The CDR3 region has the DNA TGTGCCAGCAGTTACGGGACGAGCTATGGCTACACCTTC. It encodes CASSYGTSYGYTF.

The V and J genes are TRBV19 and TRBJ2-7; D is tentatively TRBD1 or TRBD2 (5 bases each). The CDR3 length is 13 residues. Deletions cut 5 bases from V and 6 bases from J, with 14 bases between. Germline CDR1 LNHDA, CDR2 SQIVND (reference sequence). As DNA, the CDR3 is TGTGCCAGTAGTGTCACCCAGGGACCCGAGCAGTACTTC. Translated: CASSVTQGPEQYF.

This clonotype occurred many times. The chain joins TRBV5-1 to TRBJ1-1; a possible D gene is TRBD1 (5 bases). Germline CDR1 is SGHRS and CDR2 is YFSETQ. The ends were cut back, 0 bases at V and 0 bases at J, with 12 bases in the middle. The CDR3 spans 16 residues. CDR3 bases: TGCGCCAGCAGCTTGGGGGCTGGGGGGTTGAACACTGAAGCTTTCTTT. Translated: CASSLGAGGLNTEAFF.

This clonotype was counted ten times or more. The chain has TRBV20-1 and TRBJ2-4, with 7 nucleotides matching TRBD1. Germline lookup yields CDR1 DFQATT and CDR2 SNEGSKA (reference sequence). V lost 6 bases to trimming and J lost 7 bases; unmatched junction nucleotides: 9. The CDR3 runs 13 residues. The CDR3 region has the DNA TGCAGTGCGCCGGCGACAGGGCTTAACATTCAGTACTTC. Encoded protein: CSAPATGLNIQYF.

In its sample, this clonotype was seen many times. V gene TRBV19 combines with J gene TRBJ2-5, with TRBD1 identical over 9 bases. CDR3 size: 16 residues. From germline, CDR1 is LNHDA and CDR2 SQIVND (reference sequence). V gave up 0 bases and J gave up 6 bases; unmatched junction bases: 8. The CDR3 reads CASSIDETGQGQTQYF. The CDR3 DNA is TGTGCCAGTAGTATAGACGAAACGGGACAGGGCCAGACCCAGTACTTC.

This clonotype has at least ten counts. The chain employs TRBV2 and TRBJ2-6, with D perhaps being TRBD1 or TRBD2 (5 bases each). Trimming took 8 bases from V and 12 from J, leaving 17 bases between them. Germline-derived CDR1 and CDR2 are SNHLY and FYNNEI. CDR3 length: 13 amino acids. For the CDR3, the DNA is TGTGCCAGCGCCGGGACCCTTAAGAGCGTCCTGACTTTC. Protein product: CASAGTLKSVLTF.

This clonotype occurred many times. The DNA for the CDR3 is TGTGCCAGCAGCCCCGGGCCCCTTTACGAGCAGTACTTC. The encoded protein is CASSPGPLYEQYF. This sequence joins TRBV12-3 or TRBV12-4 and TRBJ2-7; D is unclear. V was cut by 6 bases and J by 4 bases, with 13 bases left in between. The CDR3 loop spans 13 amino acids.

The table lists this clonotype with many counts. The V gene is TRBV6-1, the J gene TRBJ1-1; D ambiguous. V was cut by 1 base and J by 9 bases, with 15 bases left in between. The CDR3 extends over 14 amino acids. Germline V gene data show CDR1 as MNHNS and CDR2 as SASEGT. CDR3 sequence reads: CASSEEKLPSQAFF. In DNA, the CDR3 is TGTGCCAGCAGTGAAGAAAAGTTGCCCAGCCAAGCTTTCTTT.

This clonotype appeared many times. This chain joins TRBV5-8 and TRBJ2-5; TRBD1 aligns across 7 bases. Trimming cost V 3 bases and J 1 base; bases outside gene matches: 9. The CDR3 runs to 16 residues. Germline V gives CDR1 SGHTS, CDR2 YDEGEE. In DNA, the CDR3 is TGTGCCAGCAGCTCCCCTCCAGGGGGTGGCCAAGAGACCCAGTACTTC. Its protein is CASSSPPGGGQETQYF. The variable domain in full, with the rest retrieved from reference TRBV5-8 and TRBJ2-5, is EAGVTQSPTHLIKTRGQQATLRCSPISGHTSVYWYQQALGLGLQFLLWYDEGEERNRGNFPPRFSGRQFPNYSSELNVNALELEDSALYLCASSSPPGGGQETQYFGPGTRLLVL.

This clonotype appeared many times. This chain connects TRBV20-1 to TRBJ2-7, with no clear D. CDR3 size: 14 residues. Germline values: CDR1 DFQATT, CDR2 SNEGSKA (reference sequence). V lost 3 bases, J lost 0 bases, and 12 bases lay in between. In DNA form, the CDR3 reads TGCAGTGCTAGGAGAGCAAGGTTCTCCTACGAGCAGTACTTC. It specifies CSARRARFSYEQYF.

In its sample, this clonotype was seen many times. The chain employs TRBV6-2 or TRBV6-3 and TRBJ2-5, with D possibly matching TRBD2 (6 bases). Germline assignment: CDR1 MNHEY and CDR2 SVGEGT. CDR3 length: 16 amino acids. Trimming cost V 6 bases and J 1 base, with 18 bases left between them. CDR3 protein: CASRSHRDWGQETQYF. Written as DNA, the CDR3 is TGTGCCAGCAGGAGCCACCGGGACTGGGGCCAAGAGACCCAGTACTTC.

This clonotype has a handful of counts. The chain has TRBV6-1 and TRBJ1-2, with 7 bases matching TRBD1. The trim removed 5 bases at V and 1 base at J, leaving 7 bases unmatched. The CDR3 sequence is 15 residues long. Germline V gene lookup returns CDR1 MNHNS and CDR2 SASEGT. The CDR3 nucleotides read TGTGCCAGCAGTCGACAGGGAAAGGTTAACTATGGCTACACCTTC. Protein: CASSRQGKVNYGYTF.

This clonotype showed up many times. For the CDR3, the DNA is TGTGCCAGCAGCTTGGGACGGCTTATGAACACTGAAGCTTTCTTT. Its protein product is CASSLGRLMNTEAFF. The rearrangement joins TRBV7-2 to TRBJ1-1; possible D gene TRBD1, 5 bases. The germline V and J ends were trimmed by 3 bases and 0 bases, with 11 bases remaining between them. Per the germline V gene, CDR1 is SGHTA and CDR2 is FQGNSA. The CDR3 runs to 15 residues.

This clonotype was recorded at least ten times. The chain links TRBV20-1 to TRBJ2-7; TRBD1 might be the D (6 bases). The CDR3 is 14 residues long. Germline CDR1 and CDR2: DFQATT and SNEGSKA (reference sequence). V shed 5 bases and J shed 6 bases, with 20 bases lying between them. CDR3 coding DNA: TGCAGTGCTGCCCCCGGGACACAGCCATCCGAGCAGTACTTC. Translation gives CSAAPGTQPSEQYF.